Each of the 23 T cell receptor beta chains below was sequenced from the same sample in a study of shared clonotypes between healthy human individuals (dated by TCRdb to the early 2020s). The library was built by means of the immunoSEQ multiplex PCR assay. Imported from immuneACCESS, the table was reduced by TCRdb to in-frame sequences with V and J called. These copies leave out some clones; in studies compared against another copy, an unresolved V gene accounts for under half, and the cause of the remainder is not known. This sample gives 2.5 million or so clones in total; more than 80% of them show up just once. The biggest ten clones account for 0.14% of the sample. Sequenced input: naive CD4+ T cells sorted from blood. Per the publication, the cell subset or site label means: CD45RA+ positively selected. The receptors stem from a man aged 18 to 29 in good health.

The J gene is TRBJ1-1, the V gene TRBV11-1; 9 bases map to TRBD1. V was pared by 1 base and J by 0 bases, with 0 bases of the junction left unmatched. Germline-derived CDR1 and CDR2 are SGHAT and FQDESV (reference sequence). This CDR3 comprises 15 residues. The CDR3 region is CASSLGDRVNTEAFF. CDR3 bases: TGTGCCAGCAGCTTAGGGGACAGGGTGAACACTGAAGCTTTCTTT. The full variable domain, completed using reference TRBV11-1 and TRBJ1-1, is EAEVAQSPRYKITEKSQAVAFWCDPISGHATLYWYRQILGQGPELLVQFQDESVVDDSQLPKDRFSAERLKGVDSTLKIQPAELGDSAMYLCASSLGDRVNTEAFFGQGTRLTVV.

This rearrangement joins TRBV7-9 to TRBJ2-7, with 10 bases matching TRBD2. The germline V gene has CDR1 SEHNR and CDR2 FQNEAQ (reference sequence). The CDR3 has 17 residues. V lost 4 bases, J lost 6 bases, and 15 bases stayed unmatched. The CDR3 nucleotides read TGTGCCAGCAGCTCGCTTGGGGGACTAGCGTCCGTTACCGAGCAGTACTTC. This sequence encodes CASSSLGGLASVTEQYF.

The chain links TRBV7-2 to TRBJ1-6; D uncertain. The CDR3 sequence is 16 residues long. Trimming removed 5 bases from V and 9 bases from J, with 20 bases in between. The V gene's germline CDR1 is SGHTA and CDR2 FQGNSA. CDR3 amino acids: CASSLDLSGFGSPLHF. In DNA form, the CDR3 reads TGTGCCAGCAGCCTCGATCTTTCGGGCTTTGGTTCACCCCTCCACTTT.

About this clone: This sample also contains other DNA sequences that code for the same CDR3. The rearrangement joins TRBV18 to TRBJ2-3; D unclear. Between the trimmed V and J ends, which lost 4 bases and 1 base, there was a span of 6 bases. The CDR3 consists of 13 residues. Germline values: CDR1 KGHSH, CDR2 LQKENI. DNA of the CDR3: TGTGCCAGCTCACGAGACCGCACAGATACGCAGTATTTT. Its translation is CASSRDRTDTQYF.

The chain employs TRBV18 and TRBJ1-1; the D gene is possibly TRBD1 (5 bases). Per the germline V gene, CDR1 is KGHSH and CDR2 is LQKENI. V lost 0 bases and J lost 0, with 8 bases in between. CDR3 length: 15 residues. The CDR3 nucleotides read TGTGCCAGCTCACCACCGACAGTCATGAACACTGAAGCTTTCTTT. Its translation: CASSPPTVMNTEAFF.

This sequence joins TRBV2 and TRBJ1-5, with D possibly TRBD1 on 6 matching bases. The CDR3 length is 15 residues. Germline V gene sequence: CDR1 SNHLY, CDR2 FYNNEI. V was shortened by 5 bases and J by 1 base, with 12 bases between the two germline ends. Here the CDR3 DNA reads TGTGCCAGCAGTAGGGGGTGGGAGAGCAATCAGCCCCAGCATTTT. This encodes CASSRGWESNQPQHF.

CDR3 amino acids: CASSLRAGGFRETQYF. CDR3 nucleotides: TGTGCCAGCAGCCTCAGAGCGGGGGGGTTTCGGGAGACCCAGTACTTC. This rearrangement joins TRBV11-2 to TRBJ2-5; the match to TRBD2 covers 10 bases. After removal of 5 bases from V and 5 bases from J, the junction contained 11 bases not matched to a gene. The CDR3 is made up of 16 amino acids. In germline, CDR1 is SGHAT, CDR2 FQNNGV.

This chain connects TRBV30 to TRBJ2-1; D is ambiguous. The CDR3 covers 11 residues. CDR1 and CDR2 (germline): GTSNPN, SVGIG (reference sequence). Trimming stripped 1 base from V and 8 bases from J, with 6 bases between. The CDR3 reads CAWSEPDEQFF. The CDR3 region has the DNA TGTGCCTGGAGTGAACCGGATGAGCAGTTCTTC.

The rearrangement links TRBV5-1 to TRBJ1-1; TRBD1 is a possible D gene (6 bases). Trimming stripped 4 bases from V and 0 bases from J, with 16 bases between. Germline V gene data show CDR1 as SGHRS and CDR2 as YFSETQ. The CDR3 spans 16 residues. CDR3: CASSRGGSNLNTEAFF. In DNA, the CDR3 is TGCGCCAGCAGCCGAGGGGGGAGCAACCTGAACACTGAAGCTTTCTTT.

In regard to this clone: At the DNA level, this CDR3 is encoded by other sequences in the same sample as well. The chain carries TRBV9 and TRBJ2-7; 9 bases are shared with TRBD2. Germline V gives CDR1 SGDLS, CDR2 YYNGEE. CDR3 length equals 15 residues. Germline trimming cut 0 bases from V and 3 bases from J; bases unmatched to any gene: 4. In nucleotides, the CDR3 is TGTGCCAGCAGCGTAGGTAGCGGGAGTAGCTACGAGCAGTACTTC. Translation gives CASSVGSGSSYEQYF.

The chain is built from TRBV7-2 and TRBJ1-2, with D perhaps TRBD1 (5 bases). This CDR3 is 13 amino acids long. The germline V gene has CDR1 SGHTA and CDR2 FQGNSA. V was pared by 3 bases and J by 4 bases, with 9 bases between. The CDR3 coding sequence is TGTGCCAGCAGCTTCCCAGGGAGCTATGGCTACACCTTC. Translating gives CASSFPGSYGYTF.

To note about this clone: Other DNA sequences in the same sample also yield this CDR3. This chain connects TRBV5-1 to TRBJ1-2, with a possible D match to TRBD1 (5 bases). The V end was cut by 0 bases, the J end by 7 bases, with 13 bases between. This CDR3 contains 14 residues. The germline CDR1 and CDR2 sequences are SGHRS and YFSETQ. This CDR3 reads CASSLGGQGIGYTF. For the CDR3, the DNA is TGCGCCAGCAGCTTGGGAGGCCAGGGCATTGGCTACACCTTC.

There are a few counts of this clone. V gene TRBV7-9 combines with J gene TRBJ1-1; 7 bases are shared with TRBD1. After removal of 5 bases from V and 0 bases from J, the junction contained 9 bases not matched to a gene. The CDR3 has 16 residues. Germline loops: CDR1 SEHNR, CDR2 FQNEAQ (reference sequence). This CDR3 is CASSALGQVMNTEAFF. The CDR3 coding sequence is TGTGCCAGCAGCGCGCTCGGACAGGTCATGAACACTGAAGCTTTCTTT.

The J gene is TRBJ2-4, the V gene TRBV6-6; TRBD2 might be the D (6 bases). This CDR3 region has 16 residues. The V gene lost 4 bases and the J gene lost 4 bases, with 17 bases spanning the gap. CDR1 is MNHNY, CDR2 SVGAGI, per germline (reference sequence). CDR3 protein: CASSSAMRDGKNIQYF. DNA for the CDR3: TGTGCCAGCAGTTCTGCCATGCGGGACGGGAAAAACATTCAGTACTTC.

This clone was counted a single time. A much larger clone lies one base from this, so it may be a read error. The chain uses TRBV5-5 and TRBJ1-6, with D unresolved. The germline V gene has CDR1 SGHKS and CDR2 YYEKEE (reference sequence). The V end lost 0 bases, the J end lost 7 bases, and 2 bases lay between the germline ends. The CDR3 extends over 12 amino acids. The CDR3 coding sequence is TGTGCCAGCAGCTTGGGGAATTCACCCCTCCACTTT. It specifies CASSLGNSPLHF.

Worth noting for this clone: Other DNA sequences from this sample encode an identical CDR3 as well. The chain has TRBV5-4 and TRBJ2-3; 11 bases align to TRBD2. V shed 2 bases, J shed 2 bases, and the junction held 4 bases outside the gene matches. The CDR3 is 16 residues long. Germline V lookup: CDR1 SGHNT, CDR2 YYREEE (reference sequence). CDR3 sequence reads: CASSLKLAGVTDTQYF. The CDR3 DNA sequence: TGTGCCAGCAGCTTAAAACTAGCGGGAGTCACAGATACGCAGTATTTT.

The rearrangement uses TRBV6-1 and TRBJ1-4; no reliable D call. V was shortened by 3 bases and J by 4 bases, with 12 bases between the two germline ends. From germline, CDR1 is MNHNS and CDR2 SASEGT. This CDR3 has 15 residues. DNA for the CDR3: TGTGCCAGCAGTGATTTCACAGTTGGTAATGAAAAACTGTTTTTT. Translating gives CASSDFTVGNEKLFF.

CDR3 bases: TGTGCCAGCAGCCCCCCCCGGACGGACATCTATGGCTACACCTTC. The encoded protein is CASSPPRTDIYGYTF. The rearrangement uses TRBV6-1 and TRBJ1-2, with D perhaps matching TRBD1 (5 bases). Germline V gives CDR1 MNHNS, CDR2 SASEGT. Between the trimmed V and J ends, which lost 6 bases and 4 bases, there was a span of 18 bases. The CDR3 has 15 residues.

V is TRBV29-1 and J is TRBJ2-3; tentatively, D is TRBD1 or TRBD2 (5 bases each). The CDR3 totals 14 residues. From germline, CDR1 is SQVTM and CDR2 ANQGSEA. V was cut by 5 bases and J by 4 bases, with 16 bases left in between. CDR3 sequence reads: CSVRGPLAADTQYF. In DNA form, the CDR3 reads TGCAGCGTTCGGGGCCCCCTGGCCGCAGATACGCAGTATTTT.

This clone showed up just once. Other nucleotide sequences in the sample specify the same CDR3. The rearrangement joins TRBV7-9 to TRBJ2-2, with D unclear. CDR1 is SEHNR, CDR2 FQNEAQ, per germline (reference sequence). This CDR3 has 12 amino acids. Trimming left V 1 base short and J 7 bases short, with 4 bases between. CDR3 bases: TGTGCCAGCAGCTTAGAGGGCGGGGAGCTGTTTTTT. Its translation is CASSLEGGELFF.

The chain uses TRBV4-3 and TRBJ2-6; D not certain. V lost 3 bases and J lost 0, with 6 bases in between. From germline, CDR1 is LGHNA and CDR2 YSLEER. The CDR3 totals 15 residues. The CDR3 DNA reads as TGCGCCAGCAGCCAGGGAAACTCTGGGGCCAACGTCCTGACTTTC. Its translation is CASSQGNSGANVLTF.

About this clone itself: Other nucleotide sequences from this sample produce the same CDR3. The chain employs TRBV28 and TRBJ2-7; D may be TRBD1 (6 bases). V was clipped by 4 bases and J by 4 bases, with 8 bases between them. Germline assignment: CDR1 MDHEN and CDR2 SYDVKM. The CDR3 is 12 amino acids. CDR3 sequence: CASSSDSYEQYF. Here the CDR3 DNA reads TGTGCCAGCAGTTCGGACAGTTACGAGCAGTACTTC. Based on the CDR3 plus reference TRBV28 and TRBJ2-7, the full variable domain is DVKVTQSSRYLVKRTGEKVFLECVQDMDHENMFWYRQDPGLGLRLIYFSYDVKMKEKGDIPEGYSVSREKKERFSLILESASTNQTSMYLCASSSDSYEQYFGPGTRLTVT.

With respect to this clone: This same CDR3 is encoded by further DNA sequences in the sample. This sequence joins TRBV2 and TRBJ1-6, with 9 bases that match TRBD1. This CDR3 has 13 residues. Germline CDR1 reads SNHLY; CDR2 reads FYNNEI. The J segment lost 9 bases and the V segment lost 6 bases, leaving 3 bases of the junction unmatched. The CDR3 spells CASRGQGGSPLHF. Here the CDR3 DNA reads TGTGCCAGCAGGGGACAGGGAGGTTCACCCCTCCACTTT.